A single sample is the source of the 20 T cell receptor beta chains below, sequenced in a study of type 1 regulatory T cells. Antigens of these TCRs are unknown. TCRdb fed the reads into MiXCR, producing one record per CDR3 protein. Altogether over 55,000 distinct CDR3 sequences are present, roughly 50% being singletons, with the ten largest covering more than 2%. Sequencing was done on a sample of cultured non-Tr1 T cells, either the whole culture or a sorted T cell fraction (not recorded which). The receptors were sampled from a human donor in good health.

The genes are TRBV19 and TRBJ2-7; the match to TRBD1 covers 9 bases. Germline V lookup: CDR1 LNHDA, CDR2 SQIVND (reference sequence). The V gene end was trimmed by 10 bases and the J gene end by 1 base; junction bases not matched to a gene: 5. This CDR3 contains 13 residues. The DNA for the CDR3 is TGTGCCACGGGACAGGGCCATTCCTACGAGCAGTACTTC. This codes for CATGQGHSYEQYF.

This clonotype was detected only a few times. V usage is TRBV20-1 and J usage is TRBJ1-5; D unclear. CDR3 length equals 15 residues. Trimming took off 5 bases at V and 0 bases at J, with 14 bases between the two ends. Germline CDR1 reads DFQATT; CDR2 reads SNEGSKA (reference sequence). This CDR3 reads CSASETGSSNQPQHF. CDR3 nucleotides: TGCAGTGCTTCAGAGACGGGATCTAGCAATCAGCCCCAGCATTTT.

The chain combines TRBV12-3 or TRBV12-4 with TRBJ2-5, with D perhaps TRBD2 (5 bases). V lost 6 bases and J 5 bases, leaving 16 bases between the germline ends. The CDR3 runs 14 residues. The CDR3, as DNA: TGTGCCAGCAGCCGGGATAGCCCTCGGGAGACCCAGTACTTC. This translates into CASSRDSPRETQYF.

This rearrangement joins TRBV7-3 to TRBJ1-1; possibly TRBD1 for D (5 bases). Trimming cost V 1 base and J 1 base, with 7 bases left between them. The CDR3 totals 14 residues. The V gene's germline CDR1 is SGHTA and CDR2 FQGTGA. Here the CDR3 DNA reads TGTGCCAGCAGCTTAAAAGGACAGAACACTGAAGCTTTCTTT. Translated: CASSLKGQNTEAFF.

The genes are TRBV5-1 and TRBJ2-4, with 8 bases matching TRBD1. Per germline, CDR1 SGHRS and CDR2 YFSETQ. The J segment lost 7 bases and the V segment lost 3 bases, leaving 6 bases of the junction unmatched. CDR3 length: 14 residues. The CDR3 here is CASSYQGAGNIQYF. The CDR3, as DNA: TGCGCCAGCAGCTACCAGGGGGCGGGGAACATTCAGTACTTC.

The chain combines TRBV7-2 with TRBJ2-1; 12 bases are shared with TRBD2. This CDR3 contains 18 residues. Germline trimming cut 4 bases from V and 9 bases from J; bases unmatched to any gene: 16. The V gene's germline CDR1 is SGHTA and CDR2 FQGNSA. The DNA for the CDR3 is TGTGCCAGCAGCTACCGGACTAGCGGGGCCCCTCTTTTGGTTGAGCAGTTCTTC. It yields the protein CASSYRTSGAPLLVEQFF.

To note about this clonotype: Germline and junction disagree at one end, which may indicate a read error. The chain joins TRBV7-2 to TRBJ1-1; TRBD1 is a possible D gene (5 bases). Looked up from germline, CDR1 is SGHTA and CDR2 is FQGNSA. The CDR3 runs 14 residues. CDR3 amino acids: CASSLGELNTETFF. CDR3 sequence (DNA): TGTGCCAGCAGCTTGGGGGAGTTGAACACTGAAACTTTCTTT.

The rearrangement uses TRBV3-1 and TRBJ2-3; D is unresolved. Germline V gene sequence: CDR1 LGHDT, CDR2 YNNKEL (reference sequence). V was trimmed by 4 bases and J by 3 bases, leaving 11 bases between them. This CDR3 is built from 14 residues. The CDR3 DNA is TGTGCCAGCAGCCGCCAGATTTCGACAGATACGCAGTATTTT. Translated: CASSRQISTDTQYF.

Comments on this clonotype: A read error may account for a junction end that differs from germline. This chain links TRBV6-6 with TRBJ1-5, with 8 bases fitting TRBD1. Germline CDR1 is MNHNY and CDR2 is SVGAGI (reference sequence). The CDR3 length is 17 residues. CDR3 nucleotides: TGTGCCAGCAGCTCATCGAGTCAGGGGGCCCTGGTAAGGCCCCAGGATTTT. It yields the protein CASSSSSQGALVRPQDF.

There are a few counts of this clonotype. The CDR3 bases are TGTGCCAGCACCCTCGGGGGGGGGGCCGGGTTCACCTACGAGCAGTACTTC. Its translation: CASTLGGGAGFTYEQYF. The V call is TRBV12-3 or TRBV12-4, the J call TRBJ2-7; 8 bases match TRBD2. The junction had 16 bases not matched to a gene; V was cut back by 7 bases and J by 2 bases. The CDR3 length is 17 residues.

V gene TRBV4-1 combines with J gene TRBJ1-2, with D maybe TRBD1 (5 bases). The CDR3 contains 15 residues. Germline V CDR1 and CDR2: MGHRA, YSYEKL. V was trimmed by 0 bases and J by 2 bases, leaving 10 bases between them. In DNA, the CDR3 is TGCGCCAGCAGCCAAGATATTCGACAGAACTATGGCTACACCTTC. It encodes CASSQDIRQNYGYTF.

The rearrangement joins TRBV12-3 or TRBV12-4 to TRBJ1-6, with D tentatively TRBD1 (5 bases). The CDR3 consists of 14 residues. V dropped 4 bases and J dropped 5 bases, with 9 bases sitting between them. CDR3 DNA: TGTGCCAGCAGTTCCGGGGACCATAATTCACCCCTCCACTTT. This gives the protein CASSSGDHNSPLHF.

This clonotype was found a few times. The chain links TRBV27 to TRBJ2-2; D is uncertain. Per germline, CDR1 MNHEY and CDR2 SMNVEV (reference sequence). The CDR3 runs 14 residues. Trimming took 5 bases from V and 0 from J, leaving 7 bases between them. In DNA, the CDR3 is TGTGCCAGCAGTCCTCGGACGAACACCGGGGAGCTGTTTTTT. Amino acid sequence: CASSPRTNTGELFF.

This chain joins TRBV4-2 and TRBJ2-2, with TRBD2 matching 13 bases. V lost 2 bases and J lost 4; bases outside the gene matches: 4. The CDR3 contains 17 residues. Germline CDR1 and CDR2: LGHNA and YNFKEQ. This CDR3 is CASSQQGLAGATGELFF. The CDR3 DNA reads as TGTGCCAGCAGCCAACAAGGACTAGCGGGGGCCACCGGGGAGCTGTTTTTT.

This clonotype was observed once. The CDR3 DNA sequence: TGTGCCACCAGTGATCCCATATCGACCCACTGGGAGCTGTTTTTT. The encoded protein is CATSDPISTHWELFF. The rearrangement uses TRBV24-1 and TRBJ2-2; no clear D. The CDR3 extends over 15 amino acids. Trimming stripped 3 bases from V and 9 bases from J, with 16 bases between. CDR1 and CDR2 from the germline V gene are KGHDR and SFDVKD.

V and J are TRBV12-3 or TRBV12-4 and TRBJ1-1; 8 positions match TRBD1. J was trimmed by 4 bases and V by 6 bases; bases with no gene match: 16. The CDR3 is 17 residues long. CDR3 loop: CASSLLGTGRRGTEAFF. The CDR3 DNA follows: TGTGCCAGCAGCTTACTCGGGACAGGCAGGAGGGGCACTGAAGCTTTCTTT.

The rearrangement joins TRBV25-1 to TRBJ2-7; D might be TRBD2 (7 bases). With 1 base removed from V and 2 bases from J, the gap between germline ends came to 12 bases. Germline V gives CDR1 MGHDK, CDR2 SYGVNS. The CDR3 spans 15 residues. In DNA, the CDR3 is TGTGCCAGCAGTGAATCGGGGGGCGGCACCTACGAGCAGTACTTC. Its protein is CASSESGGGTYEQYF.

This chain uses TRBV12-3 or TRBV12-4 with TRBJ1-1, with D perhaps matching TRBD1 (6 bases). The V end was cut by 9 bases, the J end by 7 bases, with 21 bases between. This CDR3 contains 14 residues. The CDR3 nucleotides read TGTGCCAGTAACATACGGTTACAGGGTAGTGAAGCTTTCTTT. It codes for CASNIRLQGSEAFF.

This chain links TRBV5-1 with TRBJ2-5, with 10 bases fitting TRBD1. This CDR3 comprises 14 residues. The junction had 4 bases not matched to a gene; V was cut back by 4 bases and J by 4 bases. From germline, CDR1 is SGHRS and CDR2 YFSETQ. CDR3 sequence: CASSGGQGGETQYF. The DNA for the CDR3 is TGCGCCAGCAGCGGCGGACAGGGGGGAGAGACCCAGTACTTC. Full variable domain (rest looked up from reference TRBV5-1 and TRBJ2-5): KAGVTQTPRYLIKTRGQQVTLSCSPISGHRSVSWYQQTPGQGLQFLFEYFSETQRNKGNFPGRFSGRQFSNSRSEMNVSTLELGDSALYLCASSGGQGGETQYFGPGTRLLVL.

This clonotype has a single count. The chain recombines TRBV7-2 with TRBJ1-1; D unclear. Trimming cost V 5 bases and J 2 bases, with 12 bases left between them. Germline V gene data show CDR1 as SGHTA and CDR2 as FQGNSA. The CDR3 spans 14 residues. CDR3 residues: CASSQDGPNTEAFF. CDR3 nucleotides: TGTGCCAGCAGCCAGGACGGTCCCAACACTGAAGCTTTCTTT.